These 12 T cell receptor beta chains were all obtained from the same sample, sequenced in a study of T-cell memory formation after mild COVID-19. One entry per CDR3 protein results from TCRdb running MiXCR on the 5' RACE reads. The sample lists 430,000 or so distinct CDR3 sequences, 20% to 25% seen once, with roughly an eighth in the top ten. Sequenced sample: PBMCs or a T cell subset sorted from them (not recorded which). The receptors derive from an adult woman who had mild COVID-19 (a few samples of this study predate the infection). Cell type and time point are not known.

This clonotype showed up just a few times. This chain connects TRBV7-2 to TRBJ2-1, with D possibly matching TRBD2 (6 bases). The CDR3 extends over 18 amino acids. Trimming took 4 bases from V and 0 from J, leaving 19 bases between them. CDR1 is SGHTA and CDR2 is FQGNSA in the germline V gene. CDR3 region: CASSSQSGGRFSYNEQFF. The CDR3 DNA follows: TGTGCCAGCAGCTCCCAATCAGGAGGGAGGTTCTCCTACAATGAGCAGTTCTTC. Together with reference TRBV7-2 and TRBJ2-1, the CDR3 gives the full variable domain: GAGVSQSPSNKVTEKGKDVELRCDPISGHTALYWYRQSLGQGLEFLIYFQGNSAPDKSGLPSDRFSAERTGGSVSTLTIQRTQQEDSAVYLCASSSQSGGRFSYNEQFFGPGTRLTVL.

This clonotype was detected only a few times. The chain carries TRBV9 and TRBJ2-3; 7 positions match TRBD1. V lost 0 bases, J lost 7 bases, and 8 bases stayed unmatched. Germline CDR1 reads SGDLS; CDR2 reads YYNGEE. The CDR3 totals 15 residues. The CDR3: CASSVAVTGKNTQYF. The CDR3 DNA reads as TGTGCCAGCAGCGTAGCCGTGACAGGGAAAAATACGCAGTATTTT.

This chain links TRBV10-2 with TRBJ2-7; D remains ambiguous. This CDR3 contains 15 residues. The ends were cut back, 0 bases at V and 1 base at J, with 10 bases in the middle. CDR1 and CDR2 from the germline V gene are WSHSY and SAAADI. The CDR3 DNA reads TGCGCCAGCAGTGAGTCGCACCGGCAGTCCTACGAGCAGTACTTC. Translation gives CASSESHRQSYEQYF.

The V call is TRBV7-9, the J call TRBJ2-2; 10 bases are shared with TRBD1. The germline V gene has CDR1 SEHNR and CDR2 FQNEAQ (reference sequence). After removal of 7 bases from V and 1 base from J, the junction contained 6 bases not matched to a gene. This CDR3 has 16 amino acids. In nucleotides, the CDR3 is TGTGCCAGCACCAACGGACAGGGGGGGAACACCGGGGAGCTGTTTTTT. As protein: CASTNGQGGNTGELFF.

CDR3 sequence: CASSLESGGWQPQHF. CDR3 nucleotide sequence: TGTGCCAGCAGCTTAGAGTCGGGGGGGTGGCAGCCCCAGCATTTT. J is TRBJ1-5 and V is TRBV7-2, with a tentative D call TRBD1 (5 bases). V dropped 1 base and J dropped 7 bases, with 14 bases sitting between them. Looked up from germline, CDR1 is SGHTA and CDR2 is FQGNSA. This CDR3 has 15 amino acids.

The chain has TRBV30 and TRBJ2-7; the D call may be TRBD1 or TRBD2 (5 bases each). The V end lost 1 base, the J end lost 1 base, and 11 bases lay between the germline ends. CDR1 and CDR2 (germline): GTSNPN, SVGIG (reference sequence). CDR3 length equals 14 residues. In DNA form, the CDR3 reads TGTGCCTGGAGTGGGGGACGGGGTTCCTACGAGCAGTACTTC. Protein sequence: CAWSGGRGSYEQYF.

In its sample, this clonotype was seen a few times. The V call is TRBV5-5, the J call TRBJ1-2; TRBD1 agrees at 10 bases. The CDR3 totals 14 residues. Germline CDR1 SGHKS, CDR2 YYEKEE (reference sequence). V dropped 4 bases and J dropped 8; count of bases not matched to a gene: 8. In DNA, the CDR3 is TGTGCCAGCAGCACGGGACAGGGGAGCTCAGGCTACACCTTC. Protein sequence: CASSTGQGSSGYTF.

This clonotype appeared a few times. V usage is TRBV2 and J usage is TRBJ2-7; 10 nucleotides align to TRBD1. The CDR3 length is 14 residues. CDR1 and CDR2 (germline): SNHLY, FYNNEI. The junction had 6 bases not matched to a gene; V was cut back by 6 bases and J by 4 bases. The CDR3 spells CASRTGQGRYEQYF. Written as DNA, the CDR3 is TGTGCCAGCAGAACGGGACAGGGGAGGTACGAGCAGTACTTC.

This clonotype was detected only a few times. This rearrangement joins TRBV2 to TRBJ2-4, with D tentatively TRBD2 (6 bases). This CDR3 is built from 15 residues. The V end lost 1 base, the J end lost 1 base, and 8 bases lay between the germline ends. Germline CDR1 and CDR2: SNHLY and FYNNEI. The CDR3, as DNA: TGTGCCAGCAGTGAAGATCGGGGGGCCAAAAACATTCAGTACTTC. Translated: CASSEDRGAKNIQYF.

This clonotype was picked up a small number of times. The chain links TRBV5-1 to TRBJ1-5, with 8 bases that match TRBD1. From germline, CDR1 is SGHRS and CDR2 YFSETQ. V lost 4 bases and J lost 3; bases outside the gene matches: 6. The CDR3 contains 15 residues. The CDR3 here is CASSAGQGPNQPQHF. The CDR3 DNA reads TGCGCCAGCAGCGCAGGACAGGGCCCCAATCAGCCCCAGCATTTT.

V usage is TRBV15 and J usage is TRBJ1-2; D is perhaps TRBD1 (5 bases). The CDR3 covers 16 residues. Germline V lookup: CDR1 LNHNV, CDR2 YYDKDF (reference sequence). The ends were cut back, 3 bases at V and 2 bases at J, with 16 bases in the middle. CDR3 in amino acids: CATSRLRGRGNYGYTF. The CDR3 DNA reads TGTGCCACCAGCAGGCTACGGGGACGGGGCAACTATGGCTACACCTTC. The entire variable domain, with the rest obtained from reference TRBV15 and TRBJ1-2, is as follows: DAMVIQNPRYQVTQFGKPVTLSCSQTLNHNVMYWYQQKSSQAPKLLFHYYDKDFNNEADTPDNFQSRRPNTSFCFLDIRSPGLGDTAMYLCATSRLRGRGNYGYTFGSGTRLTVV.

The rearrangement links TRBV12-3 or TRBV12-4 to TRBJ1-1; TRBD1 might be the D (5 bases). The CDR3 covers 13 residues. Trimming removed 1 base from V and 6 bases from J, with 9 bases in between. This CDR3 reads CASSLGGPAEAFF. The CDR3 nucleotides are TGTGCCAGCAGTTTAGGGGGCCCGGCTGAAGCTTTCTTT.